This T cell receptor beta chain was sequenced during a study of blood T cell repertoires in COVID-19. Across the study: COVID-19 samples from acute and convalescent phases originated in the United States, Italy and Spain.

Germline V gene sequence: CDR1 MNHNY, CDR2 SVGAGI (reference sequence). V shed 6 bases, J shed 3 bases, and the junction held 11 bases outside the gene matches. The CDR3 length is 16 residues. Original data processing: Reference gene primer amplification yielded estimated nucleated cell counts. Generated by immunoSEQ multiplex PCR, the TCRdb table keeps only in-frame clones and is missing some. The DNA was the basis for D and trimming; V, J and clone size are from that table. Of about 180,000 clones listed, roughly 80% are singletons. The chain links TRBV6-6 to TRBJ2-1; TRBD2 agrees at 7 bases. This receptor was identified in a human donor in a cohort sampled during active COVID-19. The sequenced sample consisted of peripheral blood. CDR3 protein: CASRPGSGVGYNEQFF. For the CDR3, the DNA is TGTGCCAGCAGGCCGGGGAGCGGGGTGGGCTACAATGAGCAGTTCTTC.